This T cell receptor (beta chain) came from a study of radiotherapy plus CTLA-4 blockade in lung cancer. As for the study in general: Across the patients, objective responses occurred in more than 15%, and disease control in 30% to 35%.

Method: immunoSEQ multiplex PCR; TCRdb's copy keeps in-frame clones and lacks some. This sample carries 75,000 to 100,000 clones, roughly 80% of them seen once, and the ten largest clones take 3.4%. Worth noting for this clone: Its antigen is as yet unknown.

CTLA-4 blockade using ipilimumab, together with focal radiation, was received by patients with chemo-refractory metastatic non-small-cell lung cancer. V was pared by 3 bases and J by 0 bases, with 5 bases of the junction left unmatched. The CDR3 length is 16 residues. Germline loops: CDR1 SGHRS, CDR2 YFSETQ. Study-level findings and limits: Per reports, early blood T cell clone dynamics, plus interferon-beta, forecast response most strongly. Blood TCR clones of tumor origin expanded after radiotherapy plus ipilimumab.

The sequencing here drew on peripheral blood, taken from a patient treated with radiotherapy plus ipilimumab. The V gene is TRBV5-1, the J gene TRBJ2-2; TRBD1 matches at 7 bases. This TCR was sampled from a human donor with non-small cell lung cancer who had a partial response to radiotherapy plus ipilimumab. This CDR3 reads CASSSPGQTNTGELFF. CDR3 DNA: TGCGCCAGCAGCTCACCGGGACAGACGAACACCGGGGAGCTGTTTTTT.